These T cell receptor beta chains were read from a single sample in a study of CD8 T cell repertoires and HIV-1 epitope variants. Data came from immunoSEQ multiplex PCR; TCRdb stores just in-frame clones and leaves some out. The sample shows thousands of clones, about three fifths of them seen only once. Antigens of these TCRs are unknown. The sample was cultured CD8+ T cells derived from PBMCs. These receptors all come from a male donor with HIV. Both conserved end residues are part of each CDR3. A D gene is named only where the DNA matches it firmly. Clone size, where shown, is once, few, many, or a class for clones that have expanded.

v_call,j_call,clone_size,d_call,cdr3_nt,cdr3_aa
TRBV28,TRBJ2-7,NA,NA,TGTGCCAGCAGTTGGCTGGGTGACGACGAGCAGTACTTC,CASSWLGDDEQYF
TRBV19,TRBJ2-5,NA,TRBD1,TGTGCCAGTAGTCCCGGGACAGGGGTTTCCCAGTACTTC,CASSPGTGVSQYF
TRBV11-2,TRBJ2-3,NA,TRBD2,TGTGCCAGCAGATCTGGACTAGCGGGGGCAGATACGCAGTATTTT,CASRSGLAGADTQYF
TRBV29-1,TRBJ2-2,few,NA,TGCAGCGGGCGGGACGTGACCGGGGAGCTGTTTTTT,CSGRDVTGELFF
TRBV27,TRBJ1-1,few,NA,TGTGCCAGCTCCTCTGACGCTGTTGGATCCACTGAAGCTTTCTTT,CASSSDAVGSTEAFF
TRBV19,TRBJ1-2,NA,TRBD1,TGTGCCAGTATTCCCGGGACAGGGGAAATCTATGGCTACACCTTC,CASIPGTGEIYGYTF
TRBV27,TRBJ1-6,NA,NA,TGTGCCACAGGGGAGTTGAATTCACCCCTCCACTTT,CATGELNSPLHF
TRBV10-1,TRBJ2-2,NA,NA,TGCGCCAGCAGTGGCGTAAATACCGGGGAGCTGTTTTTT,CASSGVNTGELFF
TRBV6-5,TRBJ2-7,NA,NA,TGTGCCAGCAGTTACGGGACCGCGTCCTACGAGCAGTACTTC,CASSYGTASYEQYF
TRBV9,TRBJ2-7,NA,NA,TGTGCCAGCTCAGGGGTAAGGTCGGAGCAGTACTTC,CASSGVRSEQYF
TRBV7-3,TRBJ2-3,NA,NA,TGTGCCAGCAGCTTAATAGCGGAGAGCACAGATACGCAGTATTTT,CASSLIAESTDTQYF
TRBV28,TRBJ1-1,NA,TRBD1,TGTGCCAGCGCCATCCAGGGGGGAGACACTGAAGCTTTCTTT,CASAIQGGDTEAFF
TRBV28,TRBJ1-2,NA,TRBD1,TGTGCCAGCAGTACCCTCCAGGGGGCGTGGTATGGCTACACCTTC,CASSTLQGAWYGYTF
TRBV9,TRBJ2-2,once,TRBD1,TGTGCCAGCAGCGTAGAGGACAGGGGGGACACCGGGGAGCTGTTTTTT,CASSVEDRGDTGELFF
TRBV5-1,TRBJ2-5,NA,NA,TGCGCCAGCAGCCTGACTGTAGAGGAGCAGTACTTC,CASSLTVEEQYF
TRBV6-5,TRBJ1-1,NA,NA,TGTGCCAGCAGTTACCGGGGGAGCGGGTTGGGAGCTTTCTTT,CASSYRGSGLGAFF
TRBV11-3,TRBJ2-2,NA,TRBD1,TGTGCCAGCAGCCTAAGGGCAGGGGGCAGCGGCGGGGAGCTGTTTTTT,CASSLRAGGSGGELFF
TRBV11-2,TRBJ2-5,NA,TRBD1,TGTGCCAGCAGCGCCTCGACAGGGGGCCTGGAGACCCAGTACTTC,CASSASTGGLETQYF
TRBV7-6,TRBJ1-2,NA,NA,TGTGCCAGCAGCTTAGAGGCCCTAGTCGCGGCCCAGGAAGGCTACACCTTC,CASSLEALVAAQEGYTF
TRBV4-3,TRBJ2-7,NA,TRBD2,TGCGCCAGCAGCCAAGCAGCGGGGGTCTACGAGCAGTACTTC,CASSQAAGVYEQYF
TRBV6-6,TRBJ1-2,NA,TRBD1,TGTGCCAGCAGCCCTCAAGGGGGCGCGGATGGCTACACCTTC,CASSPQGGADGYTF
TRBV19,TRBJ1-1,few,NA,TGTGCCAGTGCGTCGGGAGGGATCACTGAAGCTTTCTTT,CASASGGITEAFF
TRBV2,TRBJ2-7,NA,NA,TGTGCCAGCAGTGAAAGCGAGCAGTACTTC,CASSESEQYF
TRBV25-1,TRBJ1-2,NA,NA,TGTGCCAGCAGTGATCCGACTGAGGACTATGGCTACACCTTC,CASSDPTEDYGYTF